This TCR beta chain was observed in a study of blood T cell repertoires in COVID-19. Study-wide background: The origin of the acute and convalescent COVID-19 samples was the United States, Italy and Spain. T cells, B-cell-depleted T cells, or PBMCs provided the cDNA or gDNA that served as material.

In the study's own analysis: Quantification of nucleated cells was approximated via reference gene primer amplification. Sequencing was performed with immunoSEQ multiplex PCR; in TCRdb, only in-frame clones are kept and a portion is missing. V, J and clone size derive from that table, while D and trimming were established from the DNA sequence. The data show 95,000 to 150,000 clones, about 85% seen once. This CDR3 spans 14 amino acids. Per the germline V gene, CDR1 is MNHEY and CDR2 is SVGAGI. The ends were cut back, 5 bases at V and 4 bases at J, with 14 bases in the middle. This sequence joins TRBV6-5 and TRBJ1-1; no reliable D call. The sequence derives from a woman of 80 years or more with acute or convalescent COVID-19. The sequenced sample was peripheral blood. CDR3 sequence reads: CASSNWRRVTEAFF. DNA of the CDR3: TGTGCCAGCAGTAATTGGAGGAGGGTCACTGAAGCTTTCTTT.